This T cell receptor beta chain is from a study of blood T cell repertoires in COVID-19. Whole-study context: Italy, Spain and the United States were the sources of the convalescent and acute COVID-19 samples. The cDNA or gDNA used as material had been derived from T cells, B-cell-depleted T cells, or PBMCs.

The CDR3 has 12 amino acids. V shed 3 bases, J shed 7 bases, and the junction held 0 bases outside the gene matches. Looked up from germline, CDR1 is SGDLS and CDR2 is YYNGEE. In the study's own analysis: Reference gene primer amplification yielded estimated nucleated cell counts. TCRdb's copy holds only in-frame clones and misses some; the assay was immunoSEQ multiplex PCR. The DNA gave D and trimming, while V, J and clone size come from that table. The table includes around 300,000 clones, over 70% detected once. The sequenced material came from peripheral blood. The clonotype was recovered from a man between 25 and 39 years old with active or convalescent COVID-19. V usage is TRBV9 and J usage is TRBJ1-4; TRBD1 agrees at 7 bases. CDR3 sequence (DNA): TGTGCCAGCAGCGGGACAGGTGAAAAACTGTTTTTT. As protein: CASSGTGEKLFF.